This TCR beta chain is from a study of cytomegalovirus exposure and HLA in healthy donors (dated by TCRdb to 2016 to 2017). Notes on the research overall: An earlier analysis of some 500 of the donors reported about 250 Gb of sequence data and roughly 110 million unique TCR beta sequences from about 179 million T cells. An early release covering 550 to 650 HLA-typed donors comprised approximately 300 gigabases of sequencing data and tens of millions of unique TCR sequences. Among the roughly 390 genotyped donors, around 81% belonged to the genetic ancestry cluster associated with self-reported Caucasian donors. The aim of the study was to test whether cataloging public T cell receptors could identify signatures of past pathogen exposure. The T cell repertoires of 550 to 850 subjects were profiled by immunosequencing and related to cytomegalovirus serostatus. Along with the roughly 670-subject first cohort, a separate validation cohort of some 130 different subjects was used. To predict cytomegalovirus infection status, the study brought together high-throughput TCR immunosequencing, statistical association of individual TCRs with disease status, and machine learning. A later analysis re-analyzed previously published TCR beta repertoires from roughly 600 donors and added high-resolution HLA genotyping to study TCR occurrence patterns. Rather than drawing on any new phenotypic data, the later analysis identified candidate immune exposures from TCR beta sequences and the way those sequences occurred across donors. To decide whether each TCR beta V gene segment behaved as functional or pseudogenic, an earlier analysis of 587 of the donors relied on high-throughput TCR beta sequencing. Donor age, sex, ethnicity and CMV serostatus were compiled together with the repertoire data. In a later genetic analysis, genome-wide SNP genotypes for about 55% of the roughly 700 donors were used, and that subset was treated as a discovery cohort. Every repertoire in the discovery cohort had been generated on one and the same sequencing platform. HLA typing covered class I and class II loci at four-digit resolution. The number of typed donors differed by locus: roughly 629-630 for A, B, C, DRB1 and DQB1; 500 to 550 for DQA1; approximately 600 for DPA1; and about 450 for DPB1. Several DR-DQ haplotypes were handled as single units for association and clustering because linkage in the cohort was strong. On average, roughly 240,000 unique TCR beta nucleotide sequences were sequenced per donor among a few hundred genotyped donors of the cohort, with roughly 18% of those sequences being non-productive. Points the paper makes about the study in general: Sequencing depth was assumed to be roughly uniform across donors in the presence/absence analyses, though that assumption may not hold. In a later genetic analysis, a missense DCLRE1C variant was associated with V-gene and J-gene trimming of TCR beta chains, and the association was replicated in an independent cohort. In a later analysis, several top co-occurrence clusters were reported to appear linked to parvovirus B19, influenza, CMV and Epstein-Barr virus. Compared with equally common non-associated chains, HLA-associated TCR beta chains in a later analysis were more clonally expanded and had lower generation probabilities. Assigning TCR associations to individual alleles was difficult when HLA alleles, especially DR and DQ, strongly co-occurred. According to a later analysis, TCR association rates differed among HLA loci, with DRB1 alleles showing the most associated TCRs and HLA-C alleles showing the fewest. Most TCR sequences were observed very rarely across donors, whereas some public TCRs were present in many individuals. A later analysis found that most CMV-associated TCR beta chains appeared HLA-restricted, with HLA associations seemingly driven largely by CMV exposure. Because some donors lacked HLA typing at each locus, the association tests relied only on the typed subset. Linkage disequilibrium might explain the correlated functional status among segregating V segments, but an unknown experimental factor could not be excluded. At a false discovery rate of 0.05, a later analysis linked 16,000 or so TCR beta sequences to specific HLA alleles. This cohort had only TCR beta chains sequenced, and the lack of alpha or paired-chain data limited which features could be detected. A few of the identified cytomegalovirus-associated TCR beta chains were confirmed in vitro to be specific for cytomegalovirus antigens. A further reported finding was that TCR beta sequences accurately predicted the HLA-A and HLA-B alleles for most subjects in the first cohort. Because counts were too low, about 15 rarely observed V segments, including chromosome 9 orphons, were left out of the earlier analysis of some 600 of the donors. In an earlier analysis of 587 of the donors, most TCR beta V segments appeared in productive rearrangements about 90% or about 30% of the time, broadly matching IMGT annotations. In a later genetic analysis, fewer N-insertions in productive TCRs were reported among donors in an Asian-associated ancestry cluster than the approximately 710-donor mean. The authors suggested that the approach could potentially be extended to other disease states and immunological phenotypes. A cluster of highly shared sequence variants was judged likely to represent a technical artifact of the sequencing pipeline. In the study, 164 TCR beta chains were listed as associated with cytomegalovirus. The classifier was reported to diagnose cytomegalovirus status with high specificity and sensitivity in both the original cohort and the validation cohort. The 87-base-pair reads could not distinguish some IMGT-functional V segments, including TRBV6-2 and TRBV6-3, so those segments were excluded. For the cohort, immune exposure information was limited to CMV serostatus.

The method behind the library was the immunoSEQ multiplex PCR assay. The multiplex PCR relied on a mix of 60 forward primers for TCR Vbeta segments and 13 reverse primers for TCR Jbeta segments. The CDR3 region of rearranged TCR beta genes was amplified from genomic DNA by a multiplex PCR assay. The amplified TCR beta libraries were sequenced on the Illumina HiSeq System as 87-base-pair reads. Turning to the authors' computational methods: A later analysis counted 65 million to 90 million unique TCR beta chains across the 666 repertoires, and some 11 million of these chains were shared by at least two donors. Raw reads were error-corrected and collapsed into unique sequences with a nearest-neighbor algorithm that merged closely related sequences to remove PCR and sequencing errors. V, D and J gene segments were assigned by aligning CDR3 sequences to IMGT reference sequences. For a sequence to be retained, a match of at least six nucleotides to both a V gene segment and a J gene segment was required. Rearrangements were classified as productive when the CDR3 lacked stop codons and remained in frame with V and J, and all other rearrangements were classified as non-productive. Following IMGT convention, CDR3 was defined as the stretch from the second conserved V-encoded cysteine to the conserved J-encoded phenylalanine. In an earlier analysis of around 600 of the donors, sequences lacking an unambiguous match to a single V gene segment were excluded. An earlier analysis of just under 600 of the donors called V segments functional above 56.7% productive rearrangements and segregating when the between-donor standard deviation exceeded 5%. To diagnose cytomegalovirus status from the catalog of TCR beta chain sequences, a statistical classification framework was built. V and J gene assignment, in a later analysis, came from comparing TCR nucleotide sequences with IMGT/GENE-DB human TR gene sequences. Using the TCRdist pipeline, a later analysis assigned CDR3 sequences along with most-parsimonious VDJ recombination scenarios. In a later analysis, each TCR beta chain was defined by its CDR3 amino acid sequence together with its V-gene family, and reads lacking a unique V-gene family were excluded. A later analysis removed roughly 590 highly shared, low-generation-probability nucleotide sequences to deal with suspected cross-contamination and a sequencing artifact. In a later analysis, a clonal expansion index for each public chain was calculated from normalized within-repertoire ranks of inferred template counts. In a later analysis, generation probabilities were computed with a VDJ recombination model fitted to out-of-frame rearrangements, and the resulting probabilities were checked against IGoR. Hypergeometric tests were used in a later analysis to score TCR-TCR, TCR-HLA and TCR-CMV co-occurrence, with a repertoire-size bias correction applied to the TCR pairs. To estimate false discovery rates, a later analysis permuted the HLA or CMV assignments 20 times. A later analysis grouped co-occurring TCRs with DBSCAN, adding TCRdist sequence similarity when clustering within HLA-allele-positive subsets. Repertoires with fewer than 30,000 or more than 120,000 public chains were left out of co-occurrence clustering, as were a handful of repertoires with anomalous nucleotide sharing. TCRdb re-hosts the immuneACCESS table, in-frame sequences only. Its copies lack some clones; in the studies checked, an unresolved V gene accounts for under half of them, and the cause for the rest is not known. Clone size and V and J calls were adopted from that table, with D and trimming inferred from the DNA. This sample is represented by approximately 130,000 clones; 81% of them were singletons. Together, the top ten hold about 1.7% of the sample.

This clone came up once. This receptor's antigen is unknown. Nothing much larger sits one base from this clone, and base qualities are not available. There are 16 amino acids in the CDR3, from cysteine to phenylalanine inclusive. Just CDR3 DNA is preserved here, 48 bases in frame from base 1. The germline ends are 11 bases apart after V is trimmed by 1 base and J by 1 base. CDR1 and CDR2 are drawn from the germline V gene: SGHDT, YYEEEE. The cohort was made up of several hundred healthy bone marrow donors. At the time of sampling, every cohort member was nominally healthy, though immune exposures that went unrecorded were likely present. The donor tested CMV seronegative and was one of the 352 seronegative cohort members. Each donor provided a peripheral blood sample, and peripheral blood mononuclear cells were used for TCR beta sequencing. Genomic DNA extraction from the blood cell samples was performed with the Qiagen DNeasy Blood Extraction Kit.

The receptor was derived from a young man in good health and CMV-seronegative. The sequencing input was PBMCs. The sequence links TRBV5-6 to TRBJ2-2; the D gene is not confidently resolved. Read as DNA, the sequence is TGTGCCAGCAGCTTGTTTAACAGCCTGAACACCGGGGAGCTGTTTTTT. Translated, this is CASSLFNSLNTGELFF.